This passage covers 16 T cell receptor beta chains from one sample sequenced in a study of long-term antiretroviral therapy in people with HIV. The assay, immunoSEQ v3.0, was run at survey level. Sequenced by immunoSEQ multiplex PCR; TCRdb stores in-frame clones only, minus some. This sample carries some 31,000 clones, about 97% of them seen once, and the ten largest clones take around 2.7%. Here the sequenced sample was unsorted PBMCs, taken 6.9 years after starting antiretroviral therapy. The origin of the receptors is a young man with HIV.

This chain joins TRBV30 and TRBJ1-1, with D tentatively TRBD1 (5 bases). V lost 0 bases and J 0 bases, leaving 14 bases between the germline ends. There are 16 residues in the CDR3. CDR1 and CDR2 from the germline V gene are GTSNPN and SVGIG (reference sequence). CDR3 in amino acids: CAWSVPGRRLNTEAFF. As DNA, the CDR3 is TGTGCCTGGAGTGTACCAGGGAGAAGATTGAACACTGAAGCTTTCTTT.

The chain combines TRBV10-3 with TRBJ2-2; possible D gene TRBD1, 6 bases. The CDR3 is 16 amino acids. Per the germline V gene, CDR1 is ENHRY and CDR2 is SYGVKD. V was pared by 6 bases and J by 2 bases, with 16 bases between. For the CDR3, the DNA is TGTGCCATCAGCCGAAATGACAGGACCAACACCGGGGAGCTGTTTTTT. The encoded protein is CAISRNDRTNTGELFF.

This chain uses TRBV5-1 with TRBJ1-5, with D perhaps matching TRBD1 (6 bases). Germline lookup yields CDR1 SGHRS and CDR2 YFSETQ. Trimming cost V 3 bases and J 0 bases, with 10 bases left between them. The CDR3 spans 15 residues. The CDR3 is CASSSTGDSNQPQHF. The CDR3, as DNA: TGCGCCAGCAGCTCGACAGGTGATAGCAATCAGCCCCAGCATTTT.

The genes are TRBV7-9 and TRBJ1-2; D is unclear. The V and J ends lost 4 bases and 14 bases respectively, with 14 bases between them. Germline lookup yields CDR1 SEHNR and CDR2 FQNEAQ (reference sequence). The CDR3 is 11 residues long. The CDR3 here is CASSSTPPNTF. CDR3 sequence (DNA): TGTGCCAGCAGCTCCACACCTCCCAATACCTTC. The variable domain in full, with the rest retrieved from reference TRBV7-9 and TRBJ1-2, is DTGVSQNPRHKITKRGQNVTFRCDPISEHNRLYWYRQTLGQGPEFLTYFQNEAQLEKSRLLSDRFSAERPKGSFSTLEIQRTEQGDSAMYLCASSSTPPNTFGSGTRLTVV.

V usage is TRBV5-4 and J usage is TRBJ2-7, with a tentative D call TRBD1 (5 bases). The ends were cut back, 0 bases at V and 3 bases at J, with 13 bases in the middle. The CDR3 spans 15 residues. CDR1 and CDR2 (germline): SGHNT, YYREEE (reference sequence). The CDR3 region is CASSLADWGNYEQYF. The CDR3 DNA reads TGTGCCAGCAGCTTGGCCGATTGGGGCAACTACGAGCAGTACTTC.

The V gene is TRBV6-1, the J gene TRBJ2-3; either TRBD1 or TRBD2 may fit D (5 bases each). Germline lookup yields CDR1 MNHNS and CDR2 SASEGT. This CDR3 contains 13 residues. Trimming removed 8 bases at V and 2 bases at J, with 11 bases between. The CDR3 here is CASSYGATDTQYF. The CDR3 DNA follows: TGTGCCAGCTCTTACGGGGCCACAGATACGCAGTATTTT.

The rearrangement links TRBV20-1 to TRBJ1-1; D is unclear. CDR3 length: 11 residues. The germline V and J ends were trimmed by 3 bases and 7 bases, with 9 bases remaining between them. CDR1 DFQATT and CDR2 SNEGSKA come from the germline V gene (reference sequence). The chain's CDR3 is CSASQEGEAFF. The CDR3 DNA reads as TGCAGTGCTAGCCAAGAAGGTGAAGCTTTCTTT.

This clone has a single count. The CDR3 DNA reads TGTGCCAGCAGTGACTGGGGAAGAGGCACAGATACGCAGTATTTT. It is translated as CASSDWGRGTDTQYF. This sequence joins TRBV25-1 and TRBJ2-3; D gene unclear. This CDR3 has 15 residues. The V end lost 3 bases, the J end lost 1 base, and 11 bases lay between the germline ends. The germline V gene has CDR1 MGHDK and CDR2 SYGVNS.

The CDR3 reads CATSAGDSYPGDYGYTF. The CDR3 region has the DNA TGTGCCACAAGCGCCGGGGACAGCTATCCGGGGGACTATGGCTACACCTTC. The rearrangement uses TRBV15 and TRBJ1-2, with TRBD1 matching 7 bases. After removal of 9 bases from V and 3 bases from J, the junction contained 19 bases not matched to a gene. The CDR3 has 17 amino acids. Per germline, CDR1 LNHNV and CDR2 YYDKDF (reference sequence).

As DNA, the CDR3 is TGTGCCAGCAGCAAAGGTGGGACAGGGGTGATAAAAAACGAGTCCGGGGAGCTGTTTTTT. As protein: CASSKGGTGVIKNESGELFF. The chain couples TRBV21-1 to TRBJ2-2; the table's TRBD1 call for D was not verified on the DNA. TRBV21-1 counts as a pseudogene. CDR3 length: 20 residues.

The V and J genes are TRBV4-1 and TRBJ1-5; possible D gene TRBD1, 5 bases. CDR1 is MGHRA and CDR2 is YSYEKL in the germline V gene. The V and J ends lost 0 bases and 2 bases respectively, with 14 bases between them. This CDR3 spans 17 amino acids. CDR3 amino acids: CASSQDLGVGRNQPQHF. CDR3 DNA: TGCGCCAGCAGCCAAGATCTAGGGGTCGGGCGCAATCAGCCCCAGCATTTT.

The chain has TRBV19 and TRBJ2-3, with 13 bases fitting TRBD2. The CDR3 runs to 15 residues. The germline gives CDR1 LNHDA, CDR2 SQIVND (reference sequence). V lost 5 bases to trimming and J lost 7 bases; unmatched junction nucleotides: 6. CDR3: CASSFRTSGSYTQYF. The CDR3 bases are TGTGCCAGTAGTTTTCGGACTAGCGGGAGTTATACGCAGTATTTT.

The gene calls are TRBV21-1 and TRBJ2-7; TRBD1 is the table's D call, not checked against the DNA. TRBV21-1 is recorded as a pseudogene. The CDR3 length is 15 residues. CDR3 nucleotide sequence: TGTGCCAGCAGCACAAACAGGGGCAGCGGAGACGAGCAGTACTTC. It codes for CASSTNRGSGDEQYF.

The rearrangement uses TRBV4-1 and TRBJ1-4; TRBD1 matches 8 bases. V was clipped by 0 bases and J by 6 bases; unmatched bases: 3. CDR3 length equals 15 residues. The germline gives CDR1 MGHRA, CDR2 YSYEKL. The CDR3 spells CASSQEDREHEKLFF. CDR3 coding DNA: TGCGCCAGCAGCCAAGAGGACAGGGAGCATGAAAAACTGTTTTTT.

This chain joins TRBV20-1 and TRBJ1-1; D remains ambiguous. The CDR3 has 10 residues. Germline V CDR1 and CDR2: DFQATT, SNEGSKA (reference sequence). V lost 6 bases to trimming and J lost 5 bases, with 7 bases between them. The CDR3 bases are TGCAGTGCCAAGGGTACTGAAGCTTTCTTT. Translating gives CSAKGTEAFF.

The chain has TRBV30 and TRBJ2-7; D might be TRBD1 (6 bases). Trimming cost V 0 bases and J 2 bases, with 20 bases left between them. The CDR3 is made up of 17 amino acids. From germline, CDR1 is GTSNPN and CDR2 SVGIG (reference sequence). The CDR3 loop reads CAWSVQLLETGTYEQYF. The CDR3 DNA reads TGTGCCTGGAGTGTACAGCTTCTCGAGACAGGCACCTACGAGCAGTACTTC.